The 15 T cell receptor beta chains below come from one sample, sequenced in a study of CD8+ T cells in alopecia areata. RNA was isolated and reverse transcribed to cDNA, the sequencing template. Measured with immunoSEQ multiplex PCR; TCRdb has only the in-frame clones, and not every one. The sample has hundreds of thousands of clones, about three fifths seen once. Treatment reported: oral pan-JAK inhibitor, 5-10 mg twice daily. The sequenced sample was CD4+ T cells sorted from blood, obtained at week 24, from a patient treated with tofacitinib. All receptors derive from a human donor with alopecia areata.

This clone has a handful of counts. The rearrangement joins TRBV7-2 to TRBJ2-2; D uncertain. Trimming removed 5 bases from V and 4 bases from J, with 5 bases in between. Germline loops: CDR1 SGHTA, CDR2 FQGNSA. This CDR3 is built from 12 residues. The CDR3 sequence is CASSLPTGELFF. The CDR3 DNA sequence: TGTGCCAGCAGCCTCCCCACCGGGGAGCTGTTTTTT.

V and J are TRBV27 and TRBJ2-7; 7 nucleotides match TRBD1. The CDR3 is 15 amino acids. J gave up 3 bases and V 8 bases, and 13 bases lay outside the gene matches. Germline V lookup: CDR1 MNHEY, CDR2 SMNVEV (reference sequence). For the CDR3, the DNA is TGTGCCAGCGGGCGGACAGGAACTAACCACTACGAGCAGTACTTC. Protein product: CASGRTGTNHYEQYF.

The chain couples TRBV7-9 to TRBJ2-1; 16 bases line up with TRBD2. The germline V gene encodes CDR1 SEHNR and CDR2 FQNEAQ (reference sequence). V lost 5 bases, J lost 2 bases, and 9 bases stayed unmatched. The CDR3 extends over 19 amino acids. CDR3: CASSRGLAGGPGPYNEQFF. The CDR3 bases are TGTGCCAGCAGCCGGGGACTAGCGGGGGGGCCCGGTCCCTACAATGAGCAGTTCTTC.

The chain employs TRBV29-1 and TRBJ2-3; 8 bases map to TRBD1. The CDR3 runs to 14 residues. CDR1 is SQVTM and CDR2 is ANQGSEA in the germline V gene. V lost 5 bases to trimming and J lost 2 bases; unmatched junction nucleotides: 6. CDR3 nucleotides: TGCAGCGTTCGGACAGGGAGGCACACAGATACGCAGTATTTT. Protein sequence: CSVRTGRHTDTQYF.

The rearrangement uses TRBV4-1 and TRBJ2-7; maybe TRBD1 (6 bases). Germline lookup yields CDR1 MGHRA and CDR2 YSYEKL. This CDR3 has 15 amino acids. Trimming removed 0 bases at V and 2 bases at J, with 11 bases between. The CDR3 loop reads CASSQDWGRPYEQYF. As DNA, the CDR3 is TGCGCCAGCAGCCAAGATTGGGGGCGCCCCTACGAGCAGTACTTC.

The CDR3 spells CSVVGTGVTEAFF. The CDR3 bases are TGCAGCGTTGTAGGGACAGGGGTTACTGAAGCTTTCTTT. The chain recombines TRBV29-1 with TRBJ1-1, with 10 bases matching TRBD1. The junction had 4 bases not matched to a gene; V was cut back by 4 bases and J by 5 bases. The CDR3 loop spans 13 amino acids. Germline V CDR1 and CDR2: SQVTM, ANQGSEA.

This clone was recorded many times. The chain joins TRBV7-6 to TRBJ2-3; TRBD1 aligns across 9 bases. Trimming cost V 5 bases and J 4 bases; bases outside gene matches: 4. The CDR3 length is 14 residues. Germline CDR1 SGHVS, CDR2 FNYEAQ. CDR3 nucleotide sequence: TGTGCCAGCAGCCCTCGGGACAGGGCAGATACGCAGTATTTT. As protein: CASSPRDRADTQYF.

This clone was picked up many times. The genes are TRBV5-1 and TRBJ2-5; possibly TRBD1 or TRBD2 for D (6 bases each). V lost 2 bases to trimming and J lost 3 bases, with 20 bases between them. Germline V CDR1 and CDR2: SGHRS, YFSETQ. The CDR3 runs to 17 residues. CDR3 sequence reads: CASSLLAGHRREETQYF. Written as DNA, the CDR3 is TGCGCCAGCAGCTTATTGGCGGGACACCGGCGCGAAGAGACCCAGTACTTC.

This chain joins TRBV23-1 and TRBJ1-5; D remains ambiguous. TRBV23-1 has ORF status, its function being uncertain. V gave up 4 bases and J gave up 4 bases, with 17 bases separating them. This CDR3 is 16 amino acids long. The CDR3 loop reads CASSLRALQTNQPQHF. CDR3 in DNA: TGCGCCAGCAGTCTCCGGGCCCTACAGACTAATCAGCCCCAGCATTTT.

The chain carries TRBV30 and TRBJ1-5; D unclear. Per germline, CDR1 GTSNPN and CDR2 SVGIG (reference sequence). Trimming took off 1 base at V and 9 bases at J, with 10 bases between the two ends. The CDR3 is made up of 12 amino acids. CDR3 residues: CAWSAVPGPQHF. CDR3 sequence (DNA): TGTGCCTGGAGTGCGGTCCCGGGGCCCCAGCATTTT.

The chain joins TRBV13 to TRBJ2-3; 13 bases match TRBD2. The CDR3 runs to 17 residues. Losses at the gene ends were 5 bases for V and 4 bases for J; bases not matched to a gene: 9. Germline lookup yields CDR1 PRHDT and CDR2 FYEKMQ (reference sequence). The CDR3 coding sequence is TGTGCCAGCAGCCGTCGACTAGCGGGGGGTCTGGCAGATACGCAGTATTTT. This gives the protein CASSRRLAGGLADTQYF.

This rearrangement joins TRBV4-1 to TRBJ2-3; D perhaps matches TRBD2 (7 bases). The germline V gene has CDR1 MGHRA and CDR2 YSYEKL. The length of the CDR3 is 17 residues. The V end was cut by 0 bases, the J end by 7 bases, with 20 bases between. The CDR3 here is CASSQDGGGLRVNTQYF. DNA for the CDR3: TGCGCCAGCAGCCAAGATGGCGGGGGCCTACGCGTAAATACGCAGTATTTT.

The chain uses TRBV2 and TRBJ2-4, with D possibly being TRBD2 (6 bases). Between the trimmed V and J ends, which lost 2 bases and 10 bases, there was a span of 18 bases. This CDR3 region has 15 residues. Germline CDR1 reads SNHLY; CDR2 reads FYNNEI. DNA for the CDR3: TGTGCCAGCAGTGAAAACGGGGGTCTGTCTGCGATTCAGTACTTC. Translated: CASSENGGLSAIQYF.

The V call is TRBV2, the J call TRBJ1-2, with D possibly TRBD1 on 5 matching bases. This CDR3 comprises 13 residues. Trimming cost V 6 bases and J 8 bases, with 16 bases left between them. CDR1 SNHLY and CDR2 FYNNEI come from the germline V gene. CDR3 amino acids: CASSGIGVGGYTF. CDR3 DNA sequence: TGTGCCAGCAGCGGAATAGGGGTAGGCGGCTACACCTTC.

The V and J genes are TRBV15 and TRBJ1-5; the D gene is possibly TRBD1 (6 bases). Germline CDR1 is LNHNV and CDR2 is YYDKDF (reference sequence). The ends were cut back, 0 bases at V and 5 bases at J, with 11 bases in the middle. This CDR3 has 15 amino acids. CDR3 nucleotide sequence: TGTGCCACCAGCAGAGATCTAGGGGGGGATCAGCCCCAGCATTTT. Its translation is CATSRDLGGDQPQHF.